Below, 12 T cell receptor beta chains from the same sample are listed, as sequenced in a study of OX40 agonist ivuxolimab in advanced cancers. The assay was immunoSEQ multiplex PCR, and TCRdb's table has in-frame clones only and misses some. The data contain around 26,000 clones, about four fifths of them seen just once; the ten biggest clones take up approximately 29%. The sequences come from CD4+ or CD8+ T cells sorted from blood, collected in a trial of the OX40 agonist ivuxolimab. The receptors originated from an adult with an advanced solid tumor such as melanoma, head and neck, liver or kidney cancer.

The V call is TRBV2, the J call TRBJ1-2; D is unresolved. The CDR3 length is 14 residues. CDR1 SNHLY and CDR2 FYNNEI come from the germline V gene. V was pared by 3 bases and J by 1 base, with 9 bases between. The CDR3 region has the DNA TGTGCCAGCAGTGACGGCTTCGATAACTATGGCTACACCTTC. Translation gives CASSDGFDNYGYTF.

The rearrangement joins TRBV13 to TRBJ2-3; 9 bases line up with TRBD2. With 2 bases clipped from V and 4 bases from J, the junction kept 7 bases outside the gene matches. The germline gives CDR1 PRHDT, CDR2 FYEKMQ (reference sequence). This CDR3 has 16 residues. CDR3 region: CASSLRRGGVSDTQYF. The CDR3 DNA is TGTGCCAGCAGCTTAAGGCGGGGGGGCGTCTCAGATACGCAGTATTTT.

The sample holds a few counts of this clone. The chain recombines TRBV9 with TRBJ2-1; the D is unclear. CDR1 SGDLS and CDR2 YYNGEE come from the germline V gene. V gave up 0 bases and J gave up 0 bases, with 7 bases separating them. This CDR3 contains 15 residues. The CDR3 sequence: CASSVGLSSYNEQFF. The DNA of the CDR3 is TGTGCCAGCAGCGTAGGTCTGAGCTCCTACAATGAGCAGTTCTTC.

The chain employs TRBV28 and TRBJ2-2; tentative D call: TRBD2 (6 bases). The CDR3 totals 14 residues. CDR1 and CDR2 from the germline V gene are MDHEN and SYDVKM. V gave up 4 bases and J gave up 6 bases, with 12 bases separating them. CDR3 sequence: CASSSLAEPGELFF. CDR3 nucleotides: TGTGCCAGCAGTTCTTTAGCGGAACCCGGGGAGCTGTTTTTT.

V usage is TRBV6-1 and J usage is TRBJ1-5; D remains unclear. With 7 bases removed from V and 4 bases from J, the gap between germline ends came to 14 bases. This CDR3 has 14 amino acids. Germline V lookup: CDR1 MNHNS, CDR2 SASEGT. DNA for the CDR3: TGTGCCAGCACCGACCGAGGTTCTAATCAGCCCCAGCATTTT. Translating it yields CASTDRGSNQPQHF.

For the CDR3, the DNA is TGTGCCAGCAGCGTCGGATTTGCAACTAATGAAAAACTGTTTTTT. Its protein is CASSVGFATNEKLFF. The chain is built from TRBV9 and TRBJ1-4; no definite D call. V dropped 2 bases and J dropped 0 bases, with 8 bases sitting between them. The CDR3 contains 15 residues. Germline V gene data show CDR1 as SGDLS and CDR2 as YYNGEE.

The chain recombines TRBV9 with TRBJ2-7; D remains ambiguous. There are 12 residues in the CDR3. From germline, CDR1 is SGDLS and CDR2 YYNGEE. Deletions cut 3 bases from V and 5 bases from J, with 9 bases between. The CDR3 DNA sequence: TGTGCCAGCAGCGGGAGTTCGGACGAGCAGTACTTC. It codes for CASSGSSDEQYF.

The rearrangement joins TRBV7-9 to TRBJ2-6; D is undetermined. Germline CDR1 and CDR2: SEHNR and FQNEAQ (reference sequence). V lost 2 bases and J lost 3, with 8 bases in between. The CDR3 runs to 15 residues. CDR3 in DNA: TGTGCCAGCAGCTTATTGGGCGGTGGGGCCAACGTCCTGACTTTC. Translated, it gives CASSLLGGGANVLTF.

This chain links TRBV2 with TRBJ1-5; a weak D match, TRBD1 (5 bases). From germline, CDR1 is SNHLY and CDR2 FYNNEI. The CDR3 extends over 17 amino acids. The V and J ends lost 7 bases and 1 base respectively, with 20 bases between them. Here the CDR3 reads CASIRDPGRGSNQPQHF. In DNA, the CDR3 is TGTGCCAGCATCAGGGACCCAGGTAGAGGCAGCAATCAGCCCCAGCATTTT.

The rearrangement joins TRBV6-6 to TRBJ2-5; either TRBD1 or TRBD2 may supply D (5 bases each). The J call may not be correct, given that the DNA end is closer to TRBJ2-7. Germline V gives CDR1 MNHNY, CDR2 SVGAGI (reference sequence). This CDR3 has 14 residues. This CDR3 is CASSYSGTHNEQYF. CDR3 bases: TGTGCCAGCAGTTACTCCGGGACGCACAACGAGCAGTACTTC.

The chain's CDR3 is CASIGSGSYGTGELFF. In DNA form, the CDR3 reads TGTGCCAGCATCGGTAGCGGGAGTTACGGCACCGGGGAGCTGTTTTTT. This rearrangement joins TRBV2 to TRBJ2-2, with TRBD2 identical over 9 bases. In germline, CDR1 is SNHLY, CDR2 FYNNEI. The CDR3 length is 16 residues. Trimming took 7 bases from V and 4 from J; bases not matched to a gene: 10.

The rearrangement uses TRBV6-1 and TRBJ2-7; either TRBD1 or TRBD2 may supply D (5 bases each). Per the germline V gene, CDR1 is MNHNS and CDR2 is SASEGT. Trimming took off 5 bases at V and 2 bases at J, with 13 bases between the two ends. The CDR3 totals 14 residues. As DNA, the CDR3 is TGTGCCAGCAGTACATGGGACGGACCCTACGAGCAGTACTTC. Encoded protein: CASSTWDGPYEQYF.